Sequencing of this TCR beta chain was carried out in a study of cytomegalovirus exposure and HLA in healthy donors. The primer mix had 60 Vbeta and 13 Jbeta primers. The protocol was immunoSEQ multiplex PCR, while the TCRdb copy is restricted to in-frame clones and leaves out a portion. Found here are 100,000 to 150,000 clones, over 65% of them singletons; the top ten hold roughly 20%. This CDR3 spans 14 amino acids. Per the germline V gene, CDR1 is SEHNR and CDR2 is FQNEAQ (reference sequence). The source material was PBMCs. J is TRBJ2-5 and V is TRBV7-9; 7 nucleotides line up with TRBD2. The tail of the sequence fits TRBJ2-7 better, so the J call may be wrong. This receptor was taken from a man aged 18 to 29 in good health and CMV-seropositive. This CDR3 is CASSSSGEVDEQYF. The DNA for the CDR3 is TGTGCCAGCAGCTCCAGCGGGGAAGTCGACGAGCAGTACTTC.